This T cell receptor (beta chain) is from a study of blood T cell repertoires in COVID-19 (TCRdb year 2020). Notes on the research overall: ImmuneRACE Cohort 3 recovered participants were defined by two consecutive negative NP/OP PCR tests, healthcare professional clearance, or symptom resolution. The samples were drawn from two sources: the first 160 participants of the ongoing ImmuneRACE study, and 1,000 to 1,500 subjects contributed by 6 global collaborators. The dataset comprised deeply sampled blood TCRbeta repertoires from subjects exposed to, actively infected with, or recovered from COVID-19. Samples covering the acute and convalescent phases of COVID-19 were provided by collaborators in the United States, Italy and Spain. The repertoires were released in a freely available public database intended as a resource for research on the immune response to SARS-CoV-2. The sample metadata nearly always contained a de-identified subject ID, COVID-19 status, age in years and sex. Where available, HLA class I and class II types were taken from metadata supplied by the sample provider and were not determined by assay-based typing. The prospective study material was composed of cDNA or gDNA derived from T cells, B-cell-depleted T cells, or PBMCs.

Here is what the overall study found, with its caveats: The quantity of clinical and demographic metadata differed by source and by participant and was supplied without curation.

The CDR3 covers 15 residues, taking in both the cysteine and the phenylalanine. The retained sequence is limited to the CDR3, 45 bases, with the frame set at the first base. The germline V gene provides CDR1 LGHNA and CDR2 YSLEER. V was cut back by 1 base and J by 0 bases, leaving a gap of 10 bases between them. Enrolling through a virtual design, the prospective study's participants ranged in age from roughly 18 to 100 years and lived across roughly 24 United States geographic areas. Cohort assignment in the prospective study relied on participant-reported clinical history from a screening survey and a study questionnaire. In the prospective study, whole blood, serum and a nasopharyngeal or oropharyngeal swab were collected from each participant by mobile phlebotomists. Over a roughly 2-month period, participants in the prospective study had the option of providing additional blood draws and questionnaires. Before DNA extraction, prospective study blood samples were shipped either frozen or at room temperature.

The immunoSEQ Assay, a bias-controlled multiplex PCR, was used to amplify TCRbeta CDR3 regions from genomic DNA. Per the original workflow: The number of nucleated cells in each sample was estimated by amplification of reference gene primers within the assay. Sequence reads were collapsed and filtered to measure the absolute abundance of every unique TCRbeta CDR3 rearrangement. For each sample, productive Simpson clonality was calculated as the square root of Simpson's diversity index across productive rearrangements. TCRdb provides this immuneACCESS table in a form limited to in-frame rearrangements. Some clones are lacking; in checked studies, under half of them reflect an unresolved V gene, and why the rest are absent is not known. V and J calls and clone size are copied from that table; D and trimming were computed from the DNA. The sample profile shows about 190,000 clones; about 88% of them were found once. The top ten clones comprise about 22% of the sample.

Notes on this clone: This receptor's antigen is unknown. Base quality data are lacking; no much larger clone is found one base away.

This chain joins TRBV4-3 to TRBJ2-7; D gene: possibly TRBD2, on 6 matching bases. What was sequenced was PBMCs or T cells enriched from blood (not recorded which). This TCR was sampled from a middle-aged woman in a cohort exposed to, infected with or recovered from COVID-19 (not recorded which). This receptor has the CDR3 CASSQVAGSSYEQYF. The sequenced DNA is TGCGCCAGCAGCCAAGTTGCGGGGAGCTCCTACGAGCAGTACTTC.